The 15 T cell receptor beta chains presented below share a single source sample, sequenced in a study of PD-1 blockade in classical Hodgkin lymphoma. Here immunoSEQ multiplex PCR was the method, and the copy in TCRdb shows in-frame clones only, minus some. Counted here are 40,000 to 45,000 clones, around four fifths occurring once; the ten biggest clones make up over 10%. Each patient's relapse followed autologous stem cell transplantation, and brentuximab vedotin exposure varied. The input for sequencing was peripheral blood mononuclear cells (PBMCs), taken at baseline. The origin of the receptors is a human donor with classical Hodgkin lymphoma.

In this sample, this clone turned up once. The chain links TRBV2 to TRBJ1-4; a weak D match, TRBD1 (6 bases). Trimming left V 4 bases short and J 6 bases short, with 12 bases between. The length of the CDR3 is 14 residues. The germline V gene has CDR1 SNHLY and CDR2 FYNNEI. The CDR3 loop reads CASSVAGADEKLFF. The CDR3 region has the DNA TGTGCCAGCAGTGTCGCAGGGGCAGATGAAAAACTGTTTTTT.

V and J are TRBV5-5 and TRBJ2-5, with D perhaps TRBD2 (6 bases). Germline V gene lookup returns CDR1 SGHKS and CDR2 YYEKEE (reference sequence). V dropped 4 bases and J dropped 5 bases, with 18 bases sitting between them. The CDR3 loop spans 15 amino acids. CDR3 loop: CASSTGDATGETQYF. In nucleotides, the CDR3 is TGTGCCAGCAGCACGGGGGACGCTACCGGGGAGACCCAGTACTTC.

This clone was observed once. The CDR3 bases are TGTGCCAGCAGTTACTCCTGGAGGGAGGGCAATCAGCCCCAGCATTTT. This gives the protein CASSYSWREGNQPQHF. This sequence joins TRBV6-5 and TRBJ1-5, with unresolved D. This CDR3 is built from 16 residues. Trimming shortened V by 0 bases and J by 2 bases, and 11 bases separated the two germline ends. Germline V gene lookup returns CDR1 MNHEY and CDR2 SVGAGI.

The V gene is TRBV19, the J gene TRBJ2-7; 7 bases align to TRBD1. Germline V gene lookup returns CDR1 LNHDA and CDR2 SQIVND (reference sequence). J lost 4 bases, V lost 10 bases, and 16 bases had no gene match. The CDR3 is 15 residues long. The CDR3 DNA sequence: TGTGCCACCGCAGCCCCCCCCCGGGACAGTTACGAGCAGTACTTC. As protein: CATAAPPRDSYEQYF.

CDR3 DNA sequence: TGCGCCAGCAGCCAAGATCTTGGGGATGGCTACACCTTC. It encodes CASSQDLGDGYTF. The J gene is TRBJ1-2, the V gene TRBV4-3; D call uncertain. Trimming removed 0 bases from V and 6 bases from J, with 8 bases in between. Germline-derived CDR1 and CDR2 are LGHNA and YSLEER. CDR3 length: 13 residues.

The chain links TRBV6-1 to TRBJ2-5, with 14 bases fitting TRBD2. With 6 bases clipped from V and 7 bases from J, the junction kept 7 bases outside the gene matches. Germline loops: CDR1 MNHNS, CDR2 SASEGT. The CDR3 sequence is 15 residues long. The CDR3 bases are TGTGCCAGCAGCCTGACTAGCGGGGGGGTAGGGACCCAGTACTTC. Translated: CASSLTSGGVGTQYF.

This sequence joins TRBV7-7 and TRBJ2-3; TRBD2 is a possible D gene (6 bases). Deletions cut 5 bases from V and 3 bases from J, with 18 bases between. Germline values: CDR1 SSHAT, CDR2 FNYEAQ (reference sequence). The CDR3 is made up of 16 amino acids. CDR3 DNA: TGTGCCAGCAGCCTCTTTCCGGGACTCGGTACAGATACGCAGTATTTT. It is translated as CASSLFPGLGTDTQYF. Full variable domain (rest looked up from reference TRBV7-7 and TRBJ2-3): GAGVSQSPRYKVTKRGQDVTLRCDPISSHATLYWYQQALGQGPEFLTYFNYEAQPDKSGLPSDRFSAERPEGSISTLTIQRTEQRDSAMYRCASSLFPGLGTDTQYFGPGTRLTVL.

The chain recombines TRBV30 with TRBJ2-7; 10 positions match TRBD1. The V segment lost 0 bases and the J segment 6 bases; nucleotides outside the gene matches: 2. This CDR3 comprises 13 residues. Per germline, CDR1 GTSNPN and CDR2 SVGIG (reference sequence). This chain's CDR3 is CAWSVGDRGEQYF. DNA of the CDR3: TGTGCCTGGAGTGTCGGGGACAGGGGCGAGCAGTACTTC.

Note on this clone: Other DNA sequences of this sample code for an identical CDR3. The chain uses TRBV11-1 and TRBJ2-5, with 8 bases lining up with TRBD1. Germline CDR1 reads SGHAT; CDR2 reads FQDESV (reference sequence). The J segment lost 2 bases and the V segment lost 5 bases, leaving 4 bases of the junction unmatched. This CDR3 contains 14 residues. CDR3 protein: CASSPRQGQETQYF. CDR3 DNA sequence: TGTGCCAGCAGCCCGCGACAGGGGCAAGAGACCCAGTACTTC.

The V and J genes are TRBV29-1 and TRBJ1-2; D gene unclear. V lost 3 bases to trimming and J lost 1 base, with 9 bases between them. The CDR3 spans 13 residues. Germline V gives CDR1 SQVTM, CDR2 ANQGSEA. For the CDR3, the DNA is TGCAGCGTTGAGGGCAGTCATAACTATGGCTACACCTTC. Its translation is CSVEGSHNYGYTF.

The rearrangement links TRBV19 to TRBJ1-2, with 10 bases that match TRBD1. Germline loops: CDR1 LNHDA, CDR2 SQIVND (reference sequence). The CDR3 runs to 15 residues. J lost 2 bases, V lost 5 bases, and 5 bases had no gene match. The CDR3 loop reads CASSSKDRGNYGYTF. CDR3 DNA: TGTGCCAGTAGTTCTAAGGACAGGGGGAACTATGGCTACACCTTC.

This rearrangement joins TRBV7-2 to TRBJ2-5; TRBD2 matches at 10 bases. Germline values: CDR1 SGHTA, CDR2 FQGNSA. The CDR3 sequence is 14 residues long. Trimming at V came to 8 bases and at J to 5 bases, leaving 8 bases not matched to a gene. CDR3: CASAGGLARETQYF. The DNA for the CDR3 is TGTGCCAGCGCAGGGGGACTAGCGAGGGAGACCCAGTACTTC.

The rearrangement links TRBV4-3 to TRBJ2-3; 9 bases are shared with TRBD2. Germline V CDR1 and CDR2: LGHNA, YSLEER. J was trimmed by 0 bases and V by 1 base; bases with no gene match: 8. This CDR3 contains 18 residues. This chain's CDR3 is CASSQGFSGGRSTDTQYF. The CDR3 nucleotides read TGCGCCAGCAGCCAAGGGTTTAGCGGGGGCCGTAGCACAGATACGCAGTATTTT.

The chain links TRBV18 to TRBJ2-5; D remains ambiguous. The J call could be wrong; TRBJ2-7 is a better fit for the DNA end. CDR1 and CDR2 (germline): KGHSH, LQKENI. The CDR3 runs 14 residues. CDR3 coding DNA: TGTGCCAGCTCACCCGCTGCCACCTCCTACGAGCAGTACTTC. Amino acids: CASSPAATSYEQYF.

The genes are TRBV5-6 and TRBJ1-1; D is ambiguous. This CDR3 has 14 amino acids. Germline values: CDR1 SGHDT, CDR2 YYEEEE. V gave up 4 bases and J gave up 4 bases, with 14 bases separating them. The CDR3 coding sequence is TGTGCCAGCAGCCGGGTCCCGGTGGGCACTGAAGCTTTCTTT. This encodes CASSRVPVGTEAFF.